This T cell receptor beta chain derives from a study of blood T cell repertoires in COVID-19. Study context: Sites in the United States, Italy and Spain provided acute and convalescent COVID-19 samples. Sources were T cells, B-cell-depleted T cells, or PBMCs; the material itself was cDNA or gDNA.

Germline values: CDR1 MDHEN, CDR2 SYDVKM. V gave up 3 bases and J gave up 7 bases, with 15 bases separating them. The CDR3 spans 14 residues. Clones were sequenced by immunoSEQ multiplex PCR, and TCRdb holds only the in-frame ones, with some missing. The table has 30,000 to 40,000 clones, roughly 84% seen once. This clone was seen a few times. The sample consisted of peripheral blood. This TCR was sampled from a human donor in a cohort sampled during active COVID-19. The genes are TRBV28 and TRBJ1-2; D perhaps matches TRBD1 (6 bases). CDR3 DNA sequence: TGTGCCAGCAGTTTCAACCCCGGGACATCTGGCTACACCTTC. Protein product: CASSFNPGTSGYTF.